What follows describes a single T cell receptor (beta chain). Its antigen is unknown. These data originate in a study of T cell repertoires in cytomegalovirus infection. Study details: Public TCR beta signatures indicated both CMV infection and matching HLA type. Study-level points and caveats: Across the ex vivo response, the dominant clonotypes were HLA-C-restricted CMV-specific TCR beta clonotypes. Cumulative public TCR beta family frequency identified carriers of CMV plus the relevant HLA.

V dropped 2 bases and J dropped 8 bases, with 15 bases sitting between them. The CDR3 runs 14 residues. Germline V CDR1 and CDR2: MNHEY, SVGEGT. TCRdb fed the reads into MiXCR, producing one record per CDR3 protein. The table records 500,000 to 600,000 distinct CDR3 sequences, about 15% of them present only once. The chain employs TRBV6-2 or TRBV6-3 and TRBJ1-2, with D unresolved. Sequenced sample: CD8+ T cells from PBMCs. This TCR was recovered from a human donor in good health (CMV status not recorded). Some clones in this sample may be carry-over from other donors' samples. The CDR3 sequence: CASSYVGAVLGYTF. CDR3 DNA sequence: TGTGCCAGCAGTTACGTTGGAGCGGTCCTCGGCTACACCTTC.